What follows are 29 T cell receptor beta chains derived from one specimen sequenced in a study of cytomegalovirus exposure and HLA in healthy donors. Researchers ran the PCR with 60 Vbeta and 13 Jbeta primers. Method: immunoSEQ multiplex PCR; TCRdb's copy keeps in-frame clones and lacks some. The sample carries around 170,000 clones, about 82% recorded once. Sequencing used PBMCs. The receptors stem from a woman in her 30s in good health and CMV-seronegative.

This clone showed up just once. Here the CDR3 DNA reads TGTGCCTGGATAGCTGGGGGCCGCGATGGCTACACCTTC. It specifies CAWIAGGRDGYTF. The chain employs TRBV30 and TRBJ1-2; D is possibly TRBD1 (6 bases). Germline CDR1 GTSNPN, CDR2 SVGIG (reference sequence). V was pared by 4 bases and J by 6 bases, with 15 bases between. There are 13 residues in the CDR3.

The chain recombines TRBV7-9 with TRBJ1-4, with D possibly being TRBD1 (5 bases). The length of the CDR3 is 14 residues. Germline V gives CDR1 SEHNR, CDR2 FQNEAQ (reference sequence). Deletions cut 3 bases from V and 6 bases from J, with 11 bases between. CDR3 amino acids: CASSFGGGYEKLFF. CDR3 bases: TGTGCCAGCAGCTTCGGGGGGGGGTATGAAAAACTGTTTTTT. Full variable domain (remainder filled in from reference TRBV7-9 and TRBJ1-4): DTGVSQNPRHKITKRGQNVTFRCDPISEHNRLYWYRQTLGQGPEFLTYFQNEAQLEKSRLLSDRFSAERPKGSFSTLEIQRTEQGDSAMYLCASSFGGGYEKLFFGSGTQLSVL.

The gene calls are TRBV29-1 and TRBJ1-2, with 7 bases aligning to TRBD1. With V trimmed by 0 bases and J by 9 bases, 7 bases remained unmatched. Germline values: CDR1 SQVTM, CDR2 ANQGSEA. CDR3 size: 13 residues. The CDR3 DNA is TGCAGCGTTGAAGACAGGGGGGCCCGAAGCTACACCTTC. It specifies CSVEDRGARSYTF.

This clone was found once. V gene TRBV6-4 combines with J gene TRBJ1-4; D is undetermined. The CDR3 spans 17 residues. V was clipped by 2 bases and J by 2 bases, with 15 bases between them. Germline loops: CDR1 MRHNA, CDR2 SNTAGT. The CDR3 loop is CASSDTLSRTTNEKLFF. DNA for the CDR3: TGTGCCAGCAGTGACACATTGTCCAGAACCACTAATGAAAAACTGTTTTTT.

This rearrangement joins TRBV7-2 to TRBJ1-5; 7 bases are shared with TRBD1. Germline-derived CDR1 and CDR2 are SGHTA and FQGNSA. V dropped 0 bases and J dropped 0; count of bases not matched to a gene: 8. The CDR3 sequence is 18 residues long. CDR3 DNA: TGTGCCAGCAGCTTAGCGGGACAGCGGAGTTATAGCAATCAGCCCCAGCATTTT. Its protein product is CASSLAGQRSYSNQPQHF.

The chain joins TRBV7-3 to TRBJ2-7; a weak D match, TRBD2 (5 bases). The V end lost 3 bases, the J end lost 3 bases, and 12 bases lay between the germline ends. Per the germline V gene, CDR1 is SGHTA and CDR2 is FQGTGA. The CDR3 sequence is 14 residues long. The CDR3 sequence is CASSFGRGDYEQYF. CDR3 in DNA: TGTGCCAGCAGCTTTGGCCGGGGAGACTACGAGCAGTACTTC.

The chain combines TRBV27 with TRBJ2-7, with D maybe TRBD1 (6 bases). This CDR3 is 14 amino acids long. V lost 9 bases and J 4 bases, leaving 19 bases between the germline ends. The germline CDR1 and CDR2 sequences are MNHEY and SMNVEV (reference sequence). This CDR3 reads CASSTGIPNYEQYF. As DNA, the CDR3 is TGTGCCAGTAGTACAGGGATTCCGAATTACGAGCAGTACTTC.

CDR3 protein: CASSLRGRGNYGYTF. The CDR3 bases are TGTGCCAGCAGCTTACGGGGCAGGGGGAACTATGGCTACACCTTC. The chain recombines TRBV7-2 with TRBJ1-2; 7 bases are a match to TRBD1. This CDR3 spans 15 amino acids. Trimming cost V 2 bases and J 2 bases; bases outside gene matches: 5. CDR1 is SGHTA and CDR2 is FQGNSA in the germline V gene.

V is TRBV5-8 and J is TRBJ1-3, with D uncertain. The CDR3 runs to 15 residues. V dropped 1 base and J dropped 2 bases, with 10 bases sitting between them. Germline loops: CDR1 SGHTS, CDR2 YDEGEE. The CDR3 DNA sequence: TGTGCCAGCAGCTTGCGGGGAACTACTGGAAACACCATATATTTT. Protein product: CASSLRGTTGNTIYF.

This chain uses TRBV18 with TRBJ2-7; TRBD1 matches 10 bases. The junction had 6 bases not matched to a gene; V was cut back by 3 bases and J by 4 bases. The germline CDR1 and CDR2 sequences are KGHSH and LQKENI. The CDR3 is made up of 15 amino acids. In DNA, the CDR3 is TGTGCCAGCTCACCCCTAGGGACAGGGGAATACGAGCAGTACTTC. Translated, it gives CASSPLGTGEYEQYF.

This rearrangement joins TRBV6-6 to TRBJ2-7; 9 bases line up with TRBD1. Germline V CDR1 and CDR2: MNHNY, SVGAGI (reference sequence). CDR3 size: 13 residues. V shed 8 bases and J 3 bases; nucleotides not matched to a gene: 5. DNA for the CDR3: TGTGCCAGCGATCGGACAGGGGTCTACGAGCAGTACTTC. This encodes CASDRTGVYEQYF.

In its sample, this clone was seen once. Other DNA sequences in the same sample also yield this CDR3. The chain carries TRBV27 and TRBJ1-6; 9 bases are shared with TRBD1. The CDR3 has 14 residues. Germline CDR1 is MNHEY and CDR2 is SMNVEV (reference sequence). Trimming at V came to 5 bases and at J to 8 bases, leaving 4 bases not matched to a gene. DNA for the CDR3: TGTGCCAGCAGTACCCGACAGGGGGATTCACCCCTCCACTTT. Its protein product is CASSTRQGDSPLHF.

The V call is TRBV4-1, the J call TRBJ2-7; D call uncertain. The CDR3 runs 15 residues. Between the trimmed V and J ends, which lost 3 bases and 2 bases, there was a span of 14 bases. Germline assignment: CDR1 MGHRA and CDR2 YSYEKL. The CDR3 sequence: CASSHMWAVTYEQYF. CDR3 sequence (DNA): TGCGCCAGCAGCCACATGTGGGCAGTAACCTACGAGCAGTACTTC.

Notes on this clone: Other DNA sequences within the sample encode an identical CDR3. The rearrangement links TRBV6-5 to TRBJ2-7, with unresolved D. Trimming cost V 2 bases and J 2 bases, with 10 bases left between them. Germline V lookup: CDR1 MNHEY, CDR2 SVGAGI. The CDR3 length is 14 residues. The CDR3 nucleotides read TGTGCCAGCAGTTACACAGACATGACCTACGAGCAGTACTTC. Its protein product is CASSYTDMTYEQYF.

The chain is built from TRBV2 and TRBJ2-3, with 8 bases identical to TRBD2. This CDR3 has 15 residues. The germline V gene encodes CDR1 SNHLY and CDR2 FYNNEI. With V trimmed by 6 bases and J by 5 bases, 10 bases remained unmatched. This chain's CDR3 is CASRLSGGLQDTQYF. As DNA, the CDR3 is TGTGCCAGCAGGTTGAGCGGGGGATTACAAGATACGCAGTATTTT.

The chain recombines TRBV7-2 with TRBJ2-5; D is ambiguous. TRBJ2-7 matches the DNA end more closely, so the J call is doubtful. The CDR3 runs to 12 residues. Germline V lookup: CDR1 SGHTA, CDR2 FQGNSA. CDR3 region: CASSFVSYEQYF. Written as DNA, the CDR3 is TGTGCCAGCAGCTTCGTAAGCTACGAGCAGTACTTC.

The genes are TRBV30 and TRBJ2-2; TRBD2 aligns across 7 bases. The ends lost 5 bases at V and 5 bases at J; junction bases unmatched: 5. The germline V gene has CDR1 GTSNPN and CDR2 SVGIG (reference sequence). The CDR3 is made up of 13 amino acids. The CDR3, as DNA: TGTGCCTGGGGCCGGGGAGGGACCGGGGAGCTGTTTTTT. Translated: CAWGRGGTGELFF.

V usage is TRBV15 and J usage is TRBJ2-7; no definite D call. This CDR3 has 12 residues. The V and J ends lost 3 bases and 2 bases respectively, with 5 bases between them. Looked up from germline, CDR1 is LNHNV and CDR2 is YYDKDF (reference sequence). CDR3 region: CATSRNTYEQYF. CDR3 coding DNA: TGTGCCACCAGCAGGAACACCTACGAGCAGTACTTC.

The V call is TRBV18, the J call TRBJ2-3; TRBD2 agrees at 9 bases. The CDR3 contains 18 residues. Germline V gene sequence: CDR1 KGHSH, CDR2 LQKENI. V shed 4 bases, J shed 0 bases, and the junction held 11 bases outside the gene matches. The CDR3 region is CASSLRGAGGFSTDTQYF. In DNA, the CDR3 is TGTGCCAGCTCACTACGAGGAGCGGGGGGATTCAGCACAGATACGCAGTATTTT.

The J gene is TRBJ1-1, the V gene TRBV27; 8 nucleotides align to TRBD1. Trimming removed 5 bases from V and 3 bases from J; junction bases left unmatched: 5. The CDR3 is 14 amino acids. Germline V gives CDR1 MNHEY, CDR2 SMNVEV (reference sequence). CDR3 loop: CASSTGGWDTEAFF. The CDR3 DNA is TGTGCCAGCAGTACAGGGGGTTGGGACACTGAAGCTTTCTTT.

The chain has TRBV7-2 and TRBJ1-1; weak D call: TRBD1 (6 bases). Germline loops: CDR1 SGHTA, CDR2 FQGNSA. CDR3 size: 15 residues. Trimming cost V 4 bases and J 1 base, with 13 bases left between them. The CDR3 DNA follows: TGTGCCAGCAGCTACTCCGGGACAACGAACACTGAAGCTTTCTTT. Its translation is CASSYSGTTNTEAFF.

This chain uses TRBV5-1 with TRBJ2-1; possibly TRBD1 for D (6 bases). Germline CDR1 reads SGHRS; CDR2 reads YFSETQ. Trimming took off 7 bases at V and 7 bases at J, with 21 bases between the two ends. The CDR3 consists of 15 residues. CDR3 amino acids: CASAQGRIDGNEQFF. The CDR3 DNA sequence: TGCGCCAGCGCCCAGGGGCGGATCGACGGGAATGAGCAGTTCTTC.

The chain couples TRBV6-5 to TRBJ1-3; D uncertain. V was shortened by 8 bases and J by 8 bases, with 7 bases between the two germline ends. Germline V gives CDR1 MNHEY, CDR2 SVGAGI. The CDR3 covers 10 residues. CDR3 sequence (DNA): TGTGCCAGCGTTGCGGACACCATATATTTT. Translating gives CASVADTIYF.

The rearrangement uses TRBV7-3 and TRBJ2-1; D perhaps matches TRBD2 (5 bases). This CDR3 comprises 12 residues. CDR1 is SGHTA and CDR2 is FQGTGA in the germline V gene. V dropped 8 bases and J dropped 2 bases, with 7 bases sitting between them. As DNA, the CDR3 is TGTGCCAGCGCGGGTGCCTACAATGAGCAGTTCTTC. As protein: CASAGAYNEQFF.

This chain uses TRBV7-2 with TRBJ1-2, with D tentatively TRBD1 (5 bases). This CDR3 contains 15 residues. CDR1 SGHTA and CDR2 FQGNSA come from the germline V gene. V was trimmed by 0 bases and J by 7 bases, leaving 15 bases between them. The CDR3 region is CASSLAAGPLAGYTF. As DNA, the CDR3 is TGTGCCAGCAGCTTAGCAGCAGGGCCTTTGGCTGGCTACACCTTC.

The gene calls are TRBV27 and TRBJ1-2; D is uncertain. V lost 3 bases and J lost 3, with 8 bases in between. Germline-derived CDR1 and CDR2 are MNHEY and SMNVEV (reference sequence). This CDR3 contains 13 residues. The CDR3 region is CASSLRNYYGYTF. For the CDR3, the DNA is TGTGCCAGCAGTTTGCGCAATTACTATGGCTACACCTTC.

This clone was found once. This chain links TRBV6-5 with TRBJ1-2; D perhaps matches TRBD1 (5 bases). V shed 2 bases and J shed 3 bases, with 10 bases lying between them. CDR3 length equals 14 residues. CDR1 is MNHEY, CDR2 SVGAGI, per germline. CDR3 bases: TGTGCCAGCAGTTACCTCCAGGGCTACTATGGCTACACCTTC. Protein: CASSYLQGYYGYTF.

A few counts support this clone. This rearrangement joins TRBV30 to TRBJ1-1, with 7 bases matching TRBD1. With V trimmed by 2 bases and J by 2 bases, 8 bases remained unmatched. There are 15 residues in the CDR3. Germline loops: CDR1 GTSNPN, CDR2 SVGIG (reference sequence). The CDR3 coding sequence is TGTGCCTGGAGTACTGAGAAGGGGGCAAACACTGAAGCTTTCTTT. Its protein is CAWSTEKGANTEAFF.

V is TRBV30 and J is TRBJ1-2; no clear D. Germline CDR1 and CDR2: GTSNPN and SVGIG (reference sequence). The CDR3 is made up of 16 amino acids. Trimming cost V 0 bases and J 0 bases, with 14 bases left between them. The CDR3 coding sequence is TGTGCCTGGAGTGTATCCGGGGTGGGAGCTAACTATGGCTACACCTTC. This sequence encodes CAWSVSGVGANYGYTF. The variable domain in full, with the rest retrieved from reference TRBV30 and TRBJ1-2, is SQTIHQWPATLVQPVGSPLSLECTVEGTSNPNLYWYRQAAGRGLQLLFYSVGIGQISSEVPQNLSASRPQDRQFILSSKKLLLSDSGFYLCAWSVSGVGANYGYTFGSGTRLTVV.